This T cell receptor (beta chain) derives from a study of tumor-infiltrating lymphocytes in primary liver carcinoma. Study-level points and caveats: Blood fell significantly below tumors in its top-250-clone fraction (p = 0.039). Compared with tumor region pairs, tumor-adjacent and tumor-blood pairs overlapped less.

The CDR3 sequence is 15 residues long. Germline-derived CDR1 and CDR2 are MNHEY and SVGEGT. Starting material of around 460 ng total RNA yielded TCR beta cDNA via a constant-region primer. Library construction for TCR beta comprised three nested multiplex PCR rounds performed with slightly modified ARM-PCR. Both of the initial two PCR rounds ran for around 10 cycles and employed TRBV1-TRBV30 forward primers alongside a C-beta reverse primer. A single record per CDR3 protein comes from TCRdb applying MiXCR to the multiplex PCR reads. The sample has fewer than 75,000 distinct CDR3 sequences; over 60% are singletons. A note on this clonotype: The antigen is not known. At one boundary the junction diverges from the germline segment, which might be a read error.

RNA and DNA were co-extracted from about 19-30 mg of unsorted bulk tissue. Patients had chronic HBV infection and were treatment-naive. Over 80% of the cells in every tumor sample were viable tumor cells. The chain recombines TRBV6-2 or TRBV6-3 with TRBJ2-1; 10 nucleotides align to TRBD2. The source of this sequence is a man between 40 and 49 years old with primary liver carcinoma and hepatitis B virus infection. Sequencing was carried out using liver tumor tissue from sampling region 4. Subset of the sample: tumor region T4, right-lateral pole. As DNA, the CDR3 is TGTGCCAGCTTACAAAGCGGGAGGGCCGACAATGAGCAGTCCTTC. Its protein product is CASLQSGRADNEQSF.